This T cell receptor beta chain was sequenced in a study of T cell responses to AZD1222 COVID-19 vaccine. The assay was immunoSEQ multiplex PCR, and TCRdb's table has in-frame clones only and misses some. The data hold approximately 44,000 clones, with roughly 80% observed a single time. Germline CDR1 reads MNHNS; CDR2 reads SASEGT. Trimming removed 3 bases at V and 7 bases at J, with 10 bases between. This CDR3 contains 14 residues. This clone was detected once. This material consisted of peripheral blood, taken on day 0 of AZD1222 vaccination. The clonotype originates from an adult in good health. V usage is TRBV6-1 and J usage is TRBJ1-6, with D uncertain. Here the CDR3 DNA reads TGTGCCAGCAGTGAGATGGTTACCAATTCACCCCTCCACTTT. It is translated as CASSEMVTNSPLHF.